Described below is a single T cell receptor (beta chain) sequence and its context. This clone was counted once. It lacks a known antigen. Nothing much larger sits one base from this clone, and base qualities are not available. These data originate in a study of circulating tumor DNA in untreated peripheral T-cell lymphoma (dated by TCRdb to the early 2020s). Baseline tumor tissue collected before treatment was sequenced to identify tumor-specific TCR clonotypes. Next-generation sequencing of T-cell receptor sequences was used to monitor peripheral T-cell lymphoma patients receiving frontline treatment on a trial. Unmatched junction bases come to 5, with V trimmed by 5 bases and J by 4 bases. CDR1 LNHDA and CDR2 SQIVND are derived from the germline V gene (reference sequence). The CDR3 starts with the cysteine, ends with the phenylalanine, and has 14 residues. Only the CDR3 region is kept as DNA, spanning 42 bases read in frame from base 1.

The library was built by means of the immunoSEQ multiplex PCR assay. TCRdb retrieved this table from immuneACCESS and kept in-frame rearrangements only. Not all clones are present; in checked studies, unresolved V genes account for under half, and no reason is known for the remainder. In this sample the table shows about 2,200 clones, about 64% of which occur a single time. The top ten constitute approximately 55% of the sample. Results the study describes overall, beyond this receptor: Tumor-specific clonotypes were identified in roughly four fifths of patients, with identification achieved from roughly 90% of baseline tissues and approximately 69% of baseline serum samples.

The sample comprised tumor tissue. The TCR sequence derives from a human donor with peripheral T-cell lymphoma. This sequence uses TRBV19 and TRBJ2-3; 8 central bases correspond to TRBD2. The CDR3 is CASSFGLASDTQYF. Read as DNA, the sequence is TGTGCCAGTAGTTTCGGACTAGCTTCAGATACGCAGTATTTT. The reference TRBV19 and TRBJ2-3 proteins fill in what lies around the CDR3, so the full variable domain reads DGGITQSPKYLFRKEGQNVTLSCEQNLNHDAMYWYRQDPGQGLRLIYYSQIVNDFQKGDIAEGYSVSREKKESFPLTVTSAQKNPTAFYLCASSFGLASDTQYFGPGTRLTVL.